The clone carrying this TCR beta chain has just one count. Its antigen is not identified. The investigators reverse transcribed all of the isolated RNA, so they sequenced expressed TCRB transcripts. Profiled with immunoSEQ multiplex PCR; TCRdb holds only in-frame clones, not every one. The table shows about 360,000 clones, with 10% to 15% occurring only once. These data originate in a study of beta chain features in type 1 diabetes. Study context: Age, gender and cell yields were alike across patients and healthy donors. Study-level results: Type 1 diabetes patients had TCRB CDR3s that were shorter (moderately but significantly so) in all four CD4+ subsets. Junctions at VDJ sites from type 1 diabetes patients had fewer insertions and more deletions. For patients and controls alike, PCR might favor shorter templates to the same degree.

The V gene end was trimmed by 3 bases and the J gene end by 0 bases; junction bases not matched to a gene: 4. The CDR3 sequence is 16 residues long. Per the germline V gene, CDR1 is SGHTA and CDR2 is FQGTGA. The sequence derives from a man between 18 and 35 years old in good health. The material sequenced was naive CD4+ T cells from blood. The gene calls are TRBV7-3 and TRBJ2-3, with TRBD2 matching 9 bases. The DNA for the CDR3 is TGTGCCAGCAGCTTTACTAGCGGGTCCAGCACAGATACGCAGTATTTT. This gives the protein CASSFTSGSSTDTQYF.